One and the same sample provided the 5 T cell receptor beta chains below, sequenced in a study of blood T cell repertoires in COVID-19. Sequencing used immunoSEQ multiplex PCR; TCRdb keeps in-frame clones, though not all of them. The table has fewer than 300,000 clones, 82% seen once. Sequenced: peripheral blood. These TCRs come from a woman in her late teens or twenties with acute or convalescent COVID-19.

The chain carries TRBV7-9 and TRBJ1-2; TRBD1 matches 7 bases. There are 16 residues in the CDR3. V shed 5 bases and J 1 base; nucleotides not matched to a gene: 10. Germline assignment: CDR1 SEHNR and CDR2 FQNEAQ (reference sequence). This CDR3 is CASSQTRDRFNYGYTF. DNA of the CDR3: TGTGCCAGCAGCCAAACCCGGGACAGATTTAACTATGGCTACACCTTC.

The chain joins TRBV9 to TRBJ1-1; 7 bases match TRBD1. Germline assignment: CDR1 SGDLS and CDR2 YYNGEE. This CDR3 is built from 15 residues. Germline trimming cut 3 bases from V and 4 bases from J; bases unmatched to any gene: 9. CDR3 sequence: CASSGATGISTEAFF. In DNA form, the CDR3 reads TGTGCCAGCAGCGGGGCGACAGGGATAAGCACTGAAGCTTTCTTT.

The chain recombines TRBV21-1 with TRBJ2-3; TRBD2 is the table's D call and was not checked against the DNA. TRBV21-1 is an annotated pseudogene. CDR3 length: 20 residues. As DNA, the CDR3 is TGTGCCAGCGGGGAGGTAGACGAGACTAGCGGGAGGGAGCAGGAAGATACGCAGTATTTT. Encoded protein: CASGEVDETSGREQEDTQYF.

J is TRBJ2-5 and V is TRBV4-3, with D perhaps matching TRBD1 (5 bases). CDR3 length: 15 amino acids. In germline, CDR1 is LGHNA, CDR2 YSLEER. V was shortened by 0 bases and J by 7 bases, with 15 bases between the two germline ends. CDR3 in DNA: TGCGCCAGCAGCCAAGATCATCAGGGTTCGGGGACCCAGTACTTC. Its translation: CASSQDHQGSGTQYF.

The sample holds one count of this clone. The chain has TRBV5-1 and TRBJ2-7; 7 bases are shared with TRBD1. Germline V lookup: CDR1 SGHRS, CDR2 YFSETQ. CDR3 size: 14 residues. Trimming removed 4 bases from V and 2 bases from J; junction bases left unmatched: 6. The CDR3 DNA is TGCGCCAGCAGCCCACCGGGACAGACCTACGAGCAGTACTTC. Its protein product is CASSPPGQTYEQYF.